This T cell receptor beta chain was documented in a study of blood T cell repertoires in COVID-19. Overall study context: Acute and convalescent COVID-19 samples came from the United States, Italy and Spain. T cells, B-cell-depleted T cells, or PBMCs provided the cDNA or gDNA that served as material.

Germline CDR1 is SGDLS and CDR2 is YYNGEE. CDR3 size: 14 residues. V shed 4 bases and J shed 4 bases, with 11 bases lying between them. Per the study methods: For nucleated cells, counts were estimated from reference gene primer amplification. Profiled with immunoSEQ multiplex PCR; TCRdb holds only in-frame clones, not every one. V and J calls and clone size follow that table, whereas D and trimming were derived from the DNA. The table lists about 59,000 clones, around 67% of them singletons, with more than 15% in the top ten. The TCR sequence derives from a woman in her forties or fifties with active or convalescent COVID-19. The chain combines TRBV9 with TRBJ2-2; no firm D call. Sequenced sample: peripheral blood. The CDR3 here is CASSLTPGTGELFF. The CDR3 nucleotides read TGTGCCAGCAGCTTGACTCCGGGCACCGGGGAGCTGTTTTTT.